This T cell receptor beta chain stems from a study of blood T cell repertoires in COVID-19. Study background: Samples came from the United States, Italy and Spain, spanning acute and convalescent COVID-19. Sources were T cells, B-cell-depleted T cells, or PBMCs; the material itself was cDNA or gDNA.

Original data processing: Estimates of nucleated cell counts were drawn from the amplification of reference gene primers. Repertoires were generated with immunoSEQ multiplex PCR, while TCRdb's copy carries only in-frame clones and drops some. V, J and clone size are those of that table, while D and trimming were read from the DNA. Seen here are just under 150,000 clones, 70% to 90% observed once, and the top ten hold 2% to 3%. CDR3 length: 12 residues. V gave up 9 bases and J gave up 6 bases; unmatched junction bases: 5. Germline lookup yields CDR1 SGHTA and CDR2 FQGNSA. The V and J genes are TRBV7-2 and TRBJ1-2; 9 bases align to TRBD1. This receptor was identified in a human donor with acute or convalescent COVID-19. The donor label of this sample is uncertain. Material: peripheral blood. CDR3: CASTGGQDGYTF. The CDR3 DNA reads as TGTGCCAGTACAGGGGGCCAGGATGGCTACACCTTC.